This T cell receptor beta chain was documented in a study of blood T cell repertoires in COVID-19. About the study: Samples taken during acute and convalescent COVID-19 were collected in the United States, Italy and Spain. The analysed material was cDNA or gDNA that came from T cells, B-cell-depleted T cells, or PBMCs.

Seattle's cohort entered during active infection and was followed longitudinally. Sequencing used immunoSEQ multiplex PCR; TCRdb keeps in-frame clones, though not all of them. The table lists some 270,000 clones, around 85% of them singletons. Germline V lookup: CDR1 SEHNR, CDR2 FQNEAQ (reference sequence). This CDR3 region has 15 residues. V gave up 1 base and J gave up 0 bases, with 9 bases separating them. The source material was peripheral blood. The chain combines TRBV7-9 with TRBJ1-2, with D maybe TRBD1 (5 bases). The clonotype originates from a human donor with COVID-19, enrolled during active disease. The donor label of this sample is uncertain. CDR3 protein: CASSLVGGANYGYTF. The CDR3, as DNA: TGTGCCAGCAGCTTAGTCGGGGGTGCTAACTATGGCTACACCTTC. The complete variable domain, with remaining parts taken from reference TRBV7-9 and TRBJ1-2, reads DTGVSQNPRHKITKRGQNVTFRCDPISEHNRLYWYRQTLGQGPEFLTYFQNEAQLEKSRLLSDRFSAERPKGSFSTLEIQRTEQGDSAMYLCASSLVGGANYGYTFGSGTRLTVV.